This section outlines one T cell receptor beta chain sequence together with its context. Its specificity is unknown. This sample was included in a study of shared clonotypes between healthy human individuals. As for the study in general: Those who served as donors were a couple of women and three men between the ages of 18 and 49. Notes on the study in general: Several donors had roughly 5% of their naive CD4 clonotypes in common.

Sorted subsets were amplified in replicate PCRs using 200 ng DNA, some 31,000 T cell genomes. Original processing methods: ImmunoSEQ junction-only sequences lacked quality scores, so their filtering differed. TCRdb's copy holds only in-frame clones and misses some; the assay was immunoSEQ multiplex PCR. V, J and clone size are those of that table, while D and trimming were read from the DNA. This sample carries about 2.4 million clones, 93% of them seen once, and the ten largest clones take roughly 0.36%. The sequence derives from a man between 18 and 35 years old in good health. Some clones in this sample may be carry-over from other donors' samples. Specimen: naive CD4+ T cells from PBMCs. Subset denoted: CD45RA+ positively selected.

The CDR3 loop is CAIRETGAVSNTEAFF. For the CDR3, the DNA is TGTGCCATCAGGGAGACAGGGGCAGTGTCGAACACTGAAGCTTTCTTT. The chain carries TRBV10-3 and TRBJ1-1, with TRBD1 matching over 8 bases. The V segment lost 6 bases and the J segment 1 base; nucleotides outside the gene matches: 10. This CDR3 is 16 amino acids long. Germline loops: CDR1 ENHRY, CDR2 SYGVKD.